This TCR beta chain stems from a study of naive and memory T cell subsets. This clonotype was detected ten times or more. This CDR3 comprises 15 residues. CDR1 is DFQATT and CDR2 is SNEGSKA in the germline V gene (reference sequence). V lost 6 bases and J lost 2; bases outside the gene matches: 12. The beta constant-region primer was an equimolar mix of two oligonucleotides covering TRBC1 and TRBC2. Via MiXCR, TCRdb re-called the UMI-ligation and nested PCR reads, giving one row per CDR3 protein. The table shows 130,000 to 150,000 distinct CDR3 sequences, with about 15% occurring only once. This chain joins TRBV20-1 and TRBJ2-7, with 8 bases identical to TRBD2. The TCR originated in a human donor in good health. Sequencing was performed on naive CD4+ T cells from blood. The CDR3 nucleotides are TGCAGTGCCTCACTCGGGGGACTAGTAGCCTACGAGCAGTACTTC. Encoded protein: CSASLGGLVAYEQYF.